This T cell receptor beta chain came from a study of cytomegalovirus exposure and HLA in healthy donors (dated by TCRdb to the late 2010s). A note on the overall study: An earlier analysis of a few hundred of the donors reported 250 to 300 Gb of sequence data and some 110 million unique TCR beta sequences obtained from about 200 million T cells. High-throughput TCR immunosequencing, statistical association of individual TCRs with disease status, and machine learning were combined to predict cytomegalovirus infection status. About 300 gigabases of sequencing data and 70 million to 95 million unique TCR sequences made up an early release that covered several hundred HLA-typed donors. Both class I and class II loci were covered by HLA typing, at four-digit resolution. Among the roughly 400 genotyped donors, around 81% belonged to the genetic ancestry cluster associated with self-reported Caucasian donors. Every discovery cohort repertoire had been produced on one sequencing platform. The T cell repertoires of around 730 subjects were profiled by immunosequencing and related to cytomegalovirus serostatus. Genome-wide SNP genotypes for about 65% of the roughly 700 donors were used in a later genetic analysis, which treated that subset as a discovery cohort. A separate validation cohort of roughly 120 different subjects was used in addition to the roughly 620-subject first cohort. Typing coverage differed by locus: A, B, C, DRB1 and DQB1 were typed in about 629-640 donors, DQA1 in about 510, DPA1 in around 580, and DPB1 in approximately 450. The aim of the study was to test whether cataloging public T cell receptors could identify signatures of past pathogen exposure. Across roughly 420 genotyped donors of the cohort, an average of approximately 240,000 unique TCR beta nucleotide sequences per donor were sequenced, and approximately 19% of those sequences were non-productive. Four to six DR-DQ haplotypes were handled as single units for association and clustering, since linkage in the cohort was strong. The later analysis used no new phenotypic data to find candidate immune exposures, relying instead on TCR beta sequences and their occurrence across donors. To study patterns of TCR occurrence, a later analysis re-analyzed previously published TCR beta repertoires from around 670 donors and added high-resolution HLA genotyping. Donor age, sex, ethnicity and CMV serostatus were compiled together with the repertoire data. An earlier analysis of fewer than 700 of the donors applied high-throughput TCR beta sequencing to assess whether each TCR beta V gene segment acted as functional or pseudogenic.

CDR1 is given as SGHAT and CDR2 as FQNNGV, both from the germline V gene. The trim is 3 bases for V and 6 bases for J, with a gap of 13 bases between the germline ends. From cysteine to phenylalanine, the CDR3 is 14 amino acids long. Here the CDR3 DNA is all that survives: 42 bases in frame from base 1. The library came from the immunoSEQ multiplex PCR assay. For the multiplex PCR, a mixture combining 60 forward primers for TCR Vbeta segments and 13 reverse primers for TCR Jbeta segments was used. The CDR3 region of rearranged TCR beta genes was amplified from genomic DNA by a multiplex PCR assay. Amplified TCR beta libraries were sequenced as 87-base-pair reads on the Illumina HiSeq System. The study's own analysis went as follows. Across the roughly 600 repertoires, a later analysis counted 80 million or so unique TCR beta chains, around 10 million of which were shared by at least two donors. To remove PCR and sequencing errors, raw reads were error-corrected and collapsed into unique sequences using a nearest-neighbor algorithm that merged closely related sequences. Alignment of CDR3 sequences to IMGT reference sequences was used to assign V, D and J gene segments. Each retained sequence needed at least a six-nucleotide match to both a V gene segment and a J gene segment. A rearrangement was called productive if the CDR3 had no stop codons and remained in frame with V and J, and every other rearrangement was called non-productive. Following IMGT convention, CDR3 was defined as the stretch from the second conserved V-encoded cysteine up to the conserved J-encoded phenylalanine. The earlier analysis of fewer than 750 of the donors excluded sequences that lacked an unambiguous match to a single V gene segment. In an earlier analysis of approximately 550 of the donors, V segments were called functional above 56.7% productive rearrangements and were called segregating when the between-donor standard deviation exceeded 5%. A statistical classification framework was developed to diagnose cytomegalovirus status using the catalog of TCR beta chain sequences. A later analysis assigned V and J genes by comparing TCR nucleotide sequences with IMGT/GENE-DB human TR gene sequences. A later analysis assigned CDR3 sequences and most-parsimonious VDJ recombination scenarios with the TCRdist pipeline. In a later analysis, each TCR beta chain was defined by its CDR3 amino acid sequence together with its V-gene family, and reads lacking a unique V-gene family were excluded. As a way to deal with suspected cross-contamination and a sequencing artifact, a later analysis dropped 450 to 700 nucleotide sequences that were highly shared and had low generation probability. A later analysis calculated a clonal expansion index for each public chain from normalized within-repertoire ranks of inferred template counts. In a later analysis, generation probabilities were computed using a VDJ recombination model fitted to out-of-frame rearrangements, and the results were checked against IGoR. In a later analysis, TCR-TCR, TCR-HLA and TCR-CMV co-occurrence was scored with hypergeometric tests, and a repertoire-size bias correction was applied to TCR pairs. In a later analysis, false discovery rates were estimated by permuting HLA or CMV assignments 20 times. In a later analysis, co-occurring TCRs were grouped using DBSCAN, with TCRdist sequence similarity added in when clustering inside HLA-allele-positive subsets. Repertoires with fewer than 30,000 or more than 120,000 public chains were left out of co-occurrence clustering, as were a few repertoires with anomalous nucleotide sharing. As stored in TCRdb, this immuneACCESS dataset retains in-frame rearrangements with V and J assigned. A fraction of the clones does not appear; measured against another copy, unresolved V genes explain less than half of the discrepancy, and the remainder lacks a known reason. D and trimming were read from the DNA, whereas the V and J calls and clone size are those reported in that table. The sample table gives 75,000 to 95,000 clones. Together, the top ten hold roughly 4.8% of the sample.

What the authors observed across the whole study: Because the 87-base-pair reads could not distinguish some IMGT-functional V segments, including TRBV6-2 and TRBV6-3, those segments were excluded. In vitro tests confirmed that a few of the cytomegalovirus-associated TCR beta chains recognize cytomegalovirus antigens. Specific HLA alleles were associated with some 15,000 TCR beta sequences at a false discovery rate of 0.05 in a later analysis. In the study, 150 to 200 TCR beta chains were listed as associated with cytomegalovirus. Broadly in line with IMGT annotations, most TCR beta V segments showed up in productive rearrangements about 87% or about 30% of the time in an earlier analysis of a few hundred of the donors. The sequencing pipeline was judged likely to have produced a cluster of highly shared sequence variants as a technical artifact. The earlier analysis of some 560 of the donors excluded 15 to 20 rarely observed V segments, including chromosome 9 orphons, because counts were too low. A further reported finding was that TCR beta sequences accurately predicted the HLA-A and HLA-B alleles for most subjects in the first cohort. Cytomegalovirus status was reported to be diagnosed by the classifier with high specificity and sensitivity in both the original and validation cohorts. A later genetic analysis reported fewer N-insertions in productive TCRs among donors in an Asian-associated ancestry cluster than the roughly 620-donor mean. In this cohort, only TCR beta chains were sequenced, and detectable features were limited by the absence of alpha or paired-chain data. HLA typing was unavailable for some donors at each locus, so association tests used only the typed subset. Strong co-occurrence of HLA alleles, especially DR and DQ, made assigning TCR associations to individual alleles difficult. A later genetic analysis associated a missense DCLRE1C variant with V-gene and J-gene trimming of TCR beta chains, and an independent cohort replicated the association. A later analysis found that most CMV-associated TCR beta chains appeared HLA-restricted, with HLA associations seemingly driven largely by CMV exposure. Across donors, most TCR sequences were observed very rarely, whereas some public TCRs were present in many individuals. CMV serostatus was the only immune exposure information available for the cohort. A later analysis found that TCR association rates varied across HLA loci, with DRB1 alleles showing the most associated TCRs and HLA-C alleles the fewest. The authors suggested that the approach could potentially be generalized to other disease states and immunological phenotypes. In a later analysis, HLA-associated TCR beta chains showed more clonal expansion and lower generation probabilities than non-associated chains that were equally common. Roughly uniform sequencing depth across donors was assumed in presence/absence analyses, although this assumption may not hold. In a later analysis, several top co-occurrence clusters were reported to appear linked to parvovirus B19, influenza, CMV and Epstein-Barr virus. Correlated functional status among segregating V segments might reflect linkage disequilibrium, but an unknown experimental factor could not be ruled out.

The cohort consisted of some 730 healthy bone marrow donors. Cohort members were all nominally healthy when sampled, although unrecorded immune exposures were likely present. The donor tested CMV seronegative, placing the donor among the 350 or so seronegative members of the cohort. A peripheral blood sample was provided by each donor, and peripheral blood mononuclear cells were used for TCR beta sequencing. The Qiagen DNeasy Blood Extraction Kit was used to extract genomic DNA from the blood cell samples. On this clone itself: Which antigen it targets is not known.

Specimen: PBMCs. This TCR came from a man in his thirties or forties in good health and CMV-seronegative. This chain is built from TRBV11-2 and TRBJ2-3, and the D gene may be TRBD2, 6 bases matching. The CDR3 protein: CASSFLAGTDTQYF. The nucleotide sequence reads as follows: TGTGCCAGCAGCTTTCTGGCGGGGACGGATACGCAGTATTTT.